This record covers a single T cell receptor beta chain. Clones were sequenced by immunoSEQ multiplex PCR, and TCRdb holds only the in-frame ones, with some missing. The sample has some 180,000 clones, 70% to 80% seen once. CDR1 is SGHTA and CDR2 is FQGTGA in the germline V gene. Trimming took 3 bases from V and 9 from J; bases not matched to a gene: 2. The CDR3 has 12 amino acids. The data originate from a study of blood T cell repertoires in COVID-19. Allocation to cohorts depended on clinical history reported by the participants. Specimen: PBMCs or T cells enriched from blood (not recorded which). This sequence was found in a woman between 70 and 85 years old in a cohort exposed to, infected with or recovered from COVID-19 (not recorded which). V gene TRBV7-3 combines with J gene TRBJ2-1, with 7 nucleotides matching TRBD2. This CDR3 is CASSFSGGEQFF. The CDR3 DNA is TGTGCCAGCAGCTTCTCGGGGGGTGAGCAGTTCTTC.